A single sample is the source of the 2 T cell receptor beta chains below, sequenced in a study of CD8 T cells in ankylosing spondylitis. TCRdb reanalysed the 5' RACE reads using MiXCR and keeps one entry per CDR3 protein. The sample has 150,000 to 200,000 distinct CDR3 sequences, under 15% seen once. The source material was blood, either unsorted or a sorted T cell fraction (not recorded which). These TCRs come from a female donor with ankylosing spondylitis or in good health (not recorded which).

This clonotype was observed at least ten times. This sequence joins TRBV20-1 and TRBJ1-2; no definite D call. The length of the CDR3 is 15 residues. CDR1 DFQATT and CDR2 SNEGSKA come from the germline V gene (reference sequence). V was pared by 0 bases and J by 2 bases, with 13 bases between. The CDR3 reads CSARDLRVSNYGYTF. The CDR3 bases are TGCAGTGCTAGAGATTTAAGGGTCTCGAACTATGGCTACACCTTC.

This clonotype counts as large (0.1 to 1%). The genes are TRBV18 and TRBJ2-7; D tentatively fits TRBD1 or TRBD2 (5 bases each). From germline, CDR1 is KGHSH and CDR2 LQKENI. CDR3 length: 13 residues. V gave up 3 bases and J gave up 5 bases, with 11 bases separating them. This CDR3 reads CASSPWGSDEQYF. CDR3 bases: TGTGCCAGCTCACCTTGGGGGAGCGACGAGCAGTACTTC.